The clone carrying this T cell receptor (beta chain) has at least ten counts. Sequence at one end of the junction differs from germline and may be a read error. This sample was included in a study of neurological immune-mediated disorders. Using its own MiXCR run on the 5' RACE reads, TCRdb lists one record per CDR3 protein. The sample yields more than 45,000 distinct CDR3 sequences, over 3% seen once. This receptor was identified in a man aged 40-49 years with multiple sclerosis. The sample consisted of PBMCs.

This CDR3 is CATGLAANQPQNF. The CDR3 DNA reads as TGTGCCACCGGCCTGGCAGCAAATCAGCCCCAGAATTTT. This chain joins TRBV12-3 or TRBV12-4 and TRBJ1-5, with D unresolved. The CDR3 consists of 13 residues.